These 7 T cell receptor gamma chains share one sample of origin, sequenced in a study of γδ T cells in repeated Plasmodium falciparum infection. TCRdb re-called the multiplex PCR reads via CATT. This table has 25,000 to 30,000 gamma-chain clones, under 3% appearing once. Flow sorting of PBMC yielded separate Vgamma9/Vdelta2+ and Vdelta2-negative gammadelta T cell populations for bulk repertoire analysis. What was sequenced was gamma-delta T cells from blood. The receptors were sampled from a pool of human donors (malaria-infected and uninfected, not separated).

At least ten counts were recorded for this clone. V is TRGV2 and J is TRGJ1 or TRGJ2. The CDR3 is made up of 16 amino acids. V shed 0 bases and J 3 bases; nucleotides not matched to a gene: 11. The germline gives CDR1 EGSNGY, CDR2 YDSYNSKV. The CDR3 region is CATWDGPRLGYYKKLF. The CDR3 nucleotides read TGTGCCACCTGGGACGGGCCTAGGTTGGGTTATTATAAGAAACTCTTT.

This clone came up a few times. The protein held in TCRdb is that of a much larger clone and does not match this DNA's translation at residue 6, likely because of a read error; the protein shown is translated from the DNA. The chain carries TRGV5 and TRGJ1 or TRGJ2. The J gene is not listed in TCRdb, so it was assigned here from a DNA match to germline. The CDR3 contains 14 residues. CDR1 is VINAFY and CDR2 is YDVSNSKD in the germline V gene. The V segment lost 5 bases and the J segment 5 bases; nucleotides outside the gene matches: 12. CDR3 in DNA: TGTGCCACCTGGGCCGCGCATGAAGATTATAAGAAACTCTTT. This gives the protein CATWAAHEDYKKLF.

Points on this clone: This likely came from a read error, as a far larger clone is one base away. Other DNA sequences in the same sample also yield this CDR3. This rearrangement joins TRGV9 to TRGJ1 or TRGJ2. Matching the DNA to germline supplied the J gene, which TCRdb does not give. The J segment lost 10 bases and the V segment lost 0 bases, leaving 9 bases of the junction unmatched. In germline, CDR1 is GITISATS, CDR2 ISYDGTV (reference sequence). CDR3 size: 13 residues. The CDR3 is CALWEVRGYKKLF. CDR3 nucleotides: TGTGCCTTGTGGGAGGTGAGAGGTTACAAGAAACTCTTT.

As to this clone: The protein that TCRdb holds for this DNA derives from a much larger clone and differs from the translated DNA at residue 10, which likely indicates a read error; the protein shown here is translated from the DNA. The rearrangement links TRGV9 to TRGJ1 or TRGJ2. TCRdb records no J gene; here it was assigned by comparing the DNA to germline. The CDR3 is 13 residues long. CDR1 is GITISATS and CDR2 is ISYDGTV in the germline V gene (reference sequence). CDR3 nucleotide sequence: TGTGCCTTGTGGGAGGTTCGAGGTTATAGGAAACTCTTT. It specifies CALWEVRGYRKLF.

This clone has only a few counts. This likely reflects a read error, since a far larger clone is one base away. Within the sample, other DNA sequences also encode this same CDR3. The chain joins TRGV2 to TRGJP2. The J gene, missing from TCRdb, was assigned here through DNA to germline matching. The CDR3 extends over 14 amino acids. Germline CDR1 EGSNGY, CDR2 YDSYNSKV. The CDR3 loop is CATWDWYGDWIKTF. Here the CDR3 DNA reads TGTGCTACCTGGGACTGGTATGGTGATTGGATCAAGACGTTT.

This clone was picked up a small number of times. The mismatch at residue 18 between this DNA's translation and the TCRdb protein of a much larger clone likely reflects a read error; the protein shown is translated from the DNA. The same CDR3 can be traced to other DNA sequences in this sample. No J gene call was made, and the V gene is TRGV9. The length of the CDR3 is 20 residues. Germline V gives CDR1 GITISATS, CDR2 ISYDGTV (reference sequence). As DNA, the CDR3 is TGTGCCTTGTGGGAGGTCTGGTCTCTATTAGGAGAGTTGGGCAAAAAAATCAGGGTATTT. As protein: CALWEVWSLLGELGKKIRVF.

About this clone itself: Only one base separates this from a far larger clonotype, so it likely reflects a read error. Other DNA variants within this sample encode the same CDR3. The chain joins TRGV9 to TRGJP. The CDR3 runs to 15 residues. The germline gives CDR1 GITISATS, CDR2 ISYDGTV (reference sequence). Here the CDR3 DNA reads TGCGCCTCGGAGATTCAAGAGTTGGGCAAAAAAATCAAGGTATTT. Translated: CASEIQELGKKIKVF.